This entry lists 22 T cell receptor beta chains sequenced from one sample in a study of CXCR3-negative and CXCR3-positive naive CD8 T cells. These receptors' antigens are unknown. Broader study findings: TRB CDR3s were more hydrophobic in CXCR3-positive than in CXCR3-negative naive cells.

The authors prepared UMI-labeled TRB cDNA libraries by 5' RACE. TCRdb re-called the 5' RACE reads; every CDR3 protein appears as one record, without DNA. The repertoire shows 150,000 or so distinct CDR3 sequences; the top ten hold 0.45% to 0.6%. The sample consisted of naive CXCR3+ CD8+ T cells from blood. The sample's subset: CD45RO-CCR7+CD27+CD95- naive CD8+ T cells expressing CXCR3 (TNR3+). The receptors shown here come from a human donor in good health. Some clones in this sample may be carry-over from other donors' samples.

The genes are TRBV28 and TRBJ2-1; the D gene TCRdb calls, TRBD2, cannot be checked with no DNA. Germline lookup yields CDR1 MDHEN and CDR2 SYDVKM. The CDR3 length is 13 residues. CDR3 residues: CASSVTNYNEQFF.

The V gene is TRBV7-3, the J gene TRBJ2-2; TCRdb's assignment of TRBD2 cannot be checked, as there is no DNA. This CDR3 contains 19 residues. Germline V lookup: CDR1 SGHTA, CDR2 FQGTGA. The CDR3 spells CASSFVGLAGGPSTGELYF.

The chain uses TRBV28 and TRBJ2-4; the D call of TRBD2 rests on TCRdb alone, since no DNA is present to check it. The CDR3 loop spans 17 amino acids. In germline, CDR1 is MDHEN, CDR2 SYDVKM. This CDR3 reads CASSSEPGARPRNIQYF.

The chain carries TRBV9 and TRBJ2-7; TCRdb outputs TRBD1, but without DNA this stays unchecked. The CDR3 is made up of 16 amino acids. Germline CDR1 reads SGDLS; CDR2 reads YYNGEE. The CDR3 here is CASSVEWTGSSYEQYF.

The V call is TRBV27, the J call TRBJ2-1; absent DNA, TCRdb's TRBD1 call cannot be checked. The CDR3 runs 16 residues. Germline V gene lookup returns CDR1 MNHEY and CDR2 SMNVEV (reference sequence). The CDR3 loop reads CASSPRQGARGNEQFF.

The chain carries TRBV5-1 and TRBJ2-5. This CDR3 is 12 amino acids long. Germline V gene lookup returns CDR1 SGHRS and CDR2 YFSETQ. Here the CDR3 reads CASSLDQETQYF.

The chain links TRBV29-1 to TRBJ2-3; TCRdb proposes TRBD2, but this gene call is untestable without DNA. Germline V gene data show CDR1 as SQVTM and CDR2 as ANQGSEA. The CDR3 extends over 14 amino acids. CDR3 amino acids: CSAGLAFYTDTQYF.

The chain combines TRBV7-9 with TRBJ1-6; as DNA is missing, the TRBD1 call by TCRdb cannot be tested. Germline CDR1 SEHNR, CDR2 FQNEAQ (reference sequence). The CDR3 runs 15 residues. CDR3 in amino acids: CASSSREGANSPLHF.

The V gene is TRBV6-1, the J gene TRBJ1-6; TCRdb names TRBD1, which stays unverified in the absence of DNA. CDR1 and CDR2 from the germline V gene are MNHNS and SASEGT. The CDR3 runs to 16 residues. This CDR3 is CASSDFLGQGGSPLHF.

The chain joins TRBV4-2 to TRBJ1-2; no DNA is available, so the TRBD1 call from TCRdb remains unchecked. The CDR3 extends over 16 amino acids. Per the germline V gene, CDR1 is LGHNA and CDR2 is YNFKEQ. The CDR3 sequence: CASSHRQPGSIWDYTF.

The chain employs TRBV6-5 and TRBJ1-4. The CDR3 sequence is 17 residues long. The germline gives CDR1 MNHEY, CDR2 SVGAGI. The CDR3 reads CASSYSLGGATNEKLFF.

V and J are TRBV12-3 or TRBV12-4 and TRBJ2-2; the TRBD2 assignment by TCRdb is unverifiable without DNA. The CDR3 runs 16 residues. The CDR3 loop reads CASRNAGTRFTGELFF.

The V gene is TRBV5-6, the J gene TRBJ2-3; absent DNA, TCRdb's TRBD2 call cannot be checked. The CDR3 has 16 amino acids. Germline CDR1 SGHDT, CDR2 YYEEEE. The CDR3 here is CASSLSAPSGPRTRYF.

CDR3: CASRARGIFTGELFF. This sequence joins TRBV12-3 or TRBV12-4 and TRBJ2-2; TCRdb proposes TRBD2, but this gene call is untestable without DNA. CDR3 length: 15 amino acids.

J is TRBJ2-1 and V is TRBV14; the D call from TCRdb, TRBD1, cannot be confirmed without DNA. Germline CDR1 reads SGHDN; CDR2 reads FVKESK. This CDR3 spans 15 amino acids. This chain's CDR3 is CASRRAGTGANEQFF.

This sequence joins TRBV10-3 and TRBJ1-1; the TCRdb D gene call, TRBD1, has no DNA to confirm it. The germline V gene has CDR1 ENHRY and CDR2 SYGVKD. The CDR3 is 15 amino acids. The CDR3 loop reads CAISVDEGARTEAFF.

This rearrangement joins TRBV12-3 or TRBV12-4 to TRBJ2-4. The CDR3 spans 12 residues. The CDR3: CASSLNRQIQYF.

The chain couples TRBV5-1 to TRBJ2-1. This CDR3 comprises 13 residues. Germline-derived CDR1 and CDR2 are SGHRS and YFSETQ. The CDR3 is CASSLDRANEQFF.

J is TRBJ1-4 and V is TRBV21-1; TCRdb's D call of TRBD1 is untestable without DNA. TRBV21-1 is labeled a pseudogene. The CDR3 runs to 14 residues. CDR3 region: CASSKPTGNEKLFF.

The V call is TRBV5-5, the J call TRBJ2-1; TCRdb reports TRBD1, a call that lacks DNA to check it against. Germline V gene data show CDR1 as SGHKS and CDR2 as YYEKEE (reference sequence). CDR3 length: 13 residues. This CDR3 reads CASSTGNYNEQFF.

The rearrangement uses TRBV7-8 and TRBJ2-1; the TCRdb call, TRBD1, lacks DNA for checking. Germline lookup yields CDR1 SGHVS and CDR2 FQNEAQ. CDR3 length: 17 amino acids. The CDR3 sequence: CASSSLVSAPHYNEQFF.

J is TRBJ2-7 and V is TRBV7-6; lacking DNA, the TRBD1 call made by TCRdb goes unchecked. The CDR3 has 14 amino acids. CDR1 is SGHVS and CDR2 is FNYEAQ in the germline V gene. CDR3 region: CASSGTGVDYEQYF.